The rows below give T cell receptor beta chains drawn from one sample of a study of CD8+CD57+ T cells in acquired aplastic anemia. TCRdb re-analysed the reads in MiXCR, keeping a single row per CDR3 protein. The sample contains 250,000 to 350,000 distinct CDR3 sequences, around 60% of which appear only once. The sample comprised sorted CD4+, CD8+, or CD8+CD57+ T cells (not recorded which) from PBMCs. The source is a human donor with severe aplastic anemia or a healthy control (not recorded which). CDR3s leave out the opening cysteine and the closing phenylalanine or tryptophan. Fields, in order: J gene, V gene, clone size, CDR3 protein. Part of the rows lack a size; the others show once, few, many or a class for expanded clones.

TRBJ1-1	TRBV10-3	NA	VISESQFFEAF
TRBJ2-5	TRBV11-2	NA	ASSLEVRGGMETQY
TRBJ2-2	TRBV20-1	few	SAGLAANTGELF
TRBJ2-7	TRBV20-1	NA	SAKASYEQY
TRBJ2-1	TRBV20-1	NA	SARDPSGPYNEQF
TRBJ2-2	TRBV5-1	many	ASSPGGGANTGELF
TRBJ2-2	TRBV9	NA	ASSLTGTSTGELF
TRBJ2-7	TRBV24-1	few	ATSAGTGSGEQY
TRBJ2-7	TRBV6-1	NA	ASSEFGGRDEQY
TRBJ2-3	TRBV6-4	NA	ASSEGGGATDTQY
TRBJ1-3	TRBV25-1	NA	ASRSGPPGPREGNTIY
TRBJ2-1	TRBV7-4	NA	ASSTDEQF
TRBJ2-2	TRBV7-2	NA	ASSLEPSRGLAGELF
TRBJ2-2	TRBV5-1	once	ASSSGRDSISYEQYFGELF
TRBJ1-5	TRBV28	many	ATSGWGRNQPQH
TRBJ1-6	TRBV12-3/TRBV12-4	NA	ASSKGQVNSPLH
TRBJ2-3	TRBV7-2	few	ASSLRVDTQY
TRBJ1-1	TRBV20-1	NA	SARTGAVDTEAF
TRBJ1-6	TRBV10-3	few	AISEVRGTHSPLH
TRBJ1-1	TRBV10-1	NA	ASSESRGNTEAF
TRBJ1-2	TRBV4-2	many	ASSQETHSPYGYT
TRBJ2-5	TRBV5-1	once	ASSLTMGLGETQY
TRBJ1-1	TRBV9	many	ASSARDRVGAF
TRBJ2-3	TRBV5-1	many	ASSSGLAGGDTQY
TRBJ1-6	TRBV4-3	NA	ASSQGTGTSSPLH
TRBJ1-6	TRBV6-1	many	ASRGPFTDSPLH
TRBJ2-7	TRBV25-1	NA	ASSEGQTRSYEQY
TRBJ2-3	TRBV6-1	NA	ASTPTSGGDTQY
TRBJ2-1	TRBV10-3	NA	AISDMYPRDEQF
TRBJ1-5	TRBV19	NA	ANSIGGQPQH
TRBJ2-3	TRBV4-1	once	ASSQDRTGTDTQY
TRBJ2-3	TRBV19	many	ASKRGADTQY
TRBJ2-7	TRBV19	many	ASSIRGANSYEQY
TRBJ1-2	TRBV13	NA	ASSAKPRIYGYT
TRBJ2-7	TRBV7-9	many	ASSLGVEQY
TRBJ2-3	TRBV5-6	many	ASSEHTDTQY
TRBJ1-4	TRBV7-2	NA	ASSAGQGYEKLF
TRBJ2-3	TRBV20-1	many	SATIGTRLSDTQY
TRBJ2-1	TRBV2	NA	ASRNLAGGEQF
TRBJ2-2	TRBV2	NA	ASSVFDSDSGNTGELF
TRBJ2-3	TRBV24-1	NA	ATSDPTLAGLTDTQY
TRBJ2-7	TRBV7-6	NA	ASSAGQGGYEKY
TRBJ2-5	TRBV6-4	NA	ASSEVAGGQETQY
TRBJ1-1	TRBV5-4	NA	ASSFVLNTEAF
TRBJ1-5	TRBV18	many	ASSQGTGHQPQH
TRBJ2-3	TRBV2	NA	ASRQGHVKDTQY
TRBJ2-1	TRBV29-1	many	SVAFRLAGGREQF
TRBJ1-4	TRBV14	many	ASSPGGGREKLF
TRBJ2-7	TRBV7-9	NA	ASSSLGYEQY
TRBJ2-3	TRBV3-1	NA	ASSQRDRISTDTQY
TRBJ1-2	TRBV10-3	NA	AINGGNYGYT
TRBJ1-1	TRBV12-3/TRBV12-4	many	ASRAADRENTEAF